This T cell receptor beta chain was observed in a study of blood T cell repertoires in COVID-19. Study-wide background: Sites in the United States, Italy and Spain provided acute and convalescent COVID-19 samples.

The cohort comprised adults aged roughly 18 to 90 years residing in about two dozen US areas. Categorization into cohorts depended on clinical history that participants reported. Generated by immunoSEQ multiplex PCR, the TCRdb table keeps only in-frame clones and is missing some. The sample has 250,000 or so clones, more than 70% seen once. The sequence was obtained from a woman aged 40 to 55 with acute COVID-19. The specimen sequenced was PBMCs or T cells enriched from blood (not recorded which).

The CDR3 here is CASSGKPVVGRDKPRRGIYEQYV. CDR3 bases: TGCGCCAGCAGTGGAAAACCCGTGGTGGGTCGTGATAAACCGCGGAGAGGTATCTACGAGCAGTACGTC. The chain carries TRBV10-2 and TRBJ2-7; D is uncertain. V shed 4 bases and J shed 3 bases, with 40 bases lying between them. The CDR3 extends over 23 amino acids. CDR1 is WSHSY, CDR2 SAAADI, per germline.